These 18 T cell receptor beta chains were all obtained from the same sample, sequenced in a study of cytomegalovirus exposure and HLA in healthy donors. TCRdb keeps only in-frame clones here, not all; method: immunoSEQ multiplex PCR. The sample has 250,000 to 400,000 clones; around 90% are singletons. The sequenced sample consisted of PBMCs. Source of these receptors: a woman younger than 45 in good health and CMV-seropositive.

The chain combines TRBV18 with TRBJ2-3; tentatively, D is TRBD2 (6 bases). V lost 1 base to trimming and J lost 0 bases, with 14 bases between them. The CDR3 runs to 17 residues. Germline V gene lookup returns CDR1 KGHSH and CDR2 LQKENI. The CDR3 coding sequence is TGTGCCAGCTCACCACGGACTAAAGTCTCTAGCACAGATACGCAGTATTTT. It is translated as CASSPRTKVSSTDTQYF.

V usage is TRBV7-3 and J usage is TRBJ2-3, with 8 bases lining up with TRBD2. Germline trimming cut 4 bases from V and 4 bases from J; bases unmatched to any gene: 7. CDR1 is SGHTA and CDR2 is FQGTGA in the germline V gene. The CDR3 consists of 15 residues. The CDR3 coding sequence is TGTGCCAGCAGCTCCGGACTAGCTAGCTCAGATACGCAGTATTTT. Translated: CASSSGLASSDTQYF.

The chain employs TRBV20-1 and TRBJ1-5, with D hard to call. The germline CDR1 and CDR2 sequences are DFQATT and SNEGSKA (reference sequence). V lost 8 bases to trimming and J lost 2 bases, with 7 bases between them. There are 11 residues in the CDR3. The CDR3 region has the DNA TGCAGTCCGGGAGGCAATCAGCCCCAGCATTTT. Translating gives CSPGGNQPQHF.

This chain uses TRBV7-6 with TRBJ2-1, with a tentative D call TRBD2 (5 bases). The V gene's germline CDR1 is SGHVS and CDR2 FNYEAQ. This CDR3 has 12 amino acids. The germline V and J ends were trimmed by 5 bases and 8 bases, with 10 bases remaining between them. The CDR3 nucleotides read TGTGCCAGCAGCGGTCCGGGGTATGAGCAGTTCTTC. This translates into CASSGPGYEQFF.

The V call is TRBV10-3, the J call TRBJ2-2; D not resolved. CDR1 is ENHRY, CDR2 SYGVKD, per germline. This CDR3 comprises 13 residues. Trimming shortened V by 7 bases and J by 5 bases, and 11 bases separated the two germline ends. The CDR3 coding sequence is TGTGCCATCACCAAAGGAACGACCGGGGAGCTGTTTTTT. This sequence encodes CAITKGTTGELFF.

The J gene is TRBJ1-1, the V gene TRBV6-1; D unresolved. Trimming shortened V by 2 bases and J by 1 base, and 11 bases separated the two germline ends. The germline V gene has CDR1 MNHNS and CDR2 SASEGT. The CDR3 extends over 15 amino acids. CDR3 bases: TGTGCCAGCAGTGAAAGCAGTTTCCCGAACACTGAAGCTTTCTTT. Translating gives CASSESSFPNTEAFF.

The chain combines TRBV18 with TRBJ2-7; D gene uncertain. The CDR3 has 14 residues. Germline V gene lookup returns CDR1 KGHSH and CDR2 LQKENI. The V end lost 0 bases, the J end lost 4 bases, and 10 bases lay between the germline ends. Here the CDR3 DNA reads TGTGCCAGCTCACCACCGTCCAGTAGGTACGAGCAGTACTTC. Its translation: CASSPPSSRYEQYF.

The chain employs TRBV4-3 and TRBJ1-2; D possibly corresponds to TRBD1 (5 bases). This CDR3 comprises 17 residues. Germline V gives CDR1 LGHNA, CDR2 YSLEER. The V end was cut by 5 bases, the J end by 6 bases, with 25 bases between. The chain's CDR3 is CASSDRGPGTTHHGYTF. CDR3 nucleotide sequence: TGCGCCAGCAGCGATAGGGGCCCGGGGACCACTCACCATGGCTACACCTTC.

The gene calls are TRBV6-5 and TRBJ2-1; perhaps D is TRBD1 or TRBD2 (6 bases each). Trimming pared 2 bases from V and 0 bases from J, leaving 11 bases between. CDR1 is MNHEY and CDR2 is SVGAGI in the germline V gene. This CDR3 contains 16 residues. In DNA, the CDR3 is TGTGCCAGCAGTTACACCCGGGGGCGCTCCTACAATGAGCAGTTCTTC. Translation gives CASSYTRGRSYNEQFF.

The chain uses TRBV5-4 and TRBJ2-5; D not certain. There are 13 residues in the CDR3. Germline V lookup: CDR1 SGHNT, CDR2 YYREEE (reference sequence). V was pared by 2 bases and J by 5 bases, with 10 bases between. CDR3 bases: TGTGCCAGCAGCTTTTCACTCAGCGAGACCCAGTACTTC. Protein product: CASSFSLSETQYF.

V and J are TRBV5-5 and TRBJ1-5; D ambiguous. V was trimmed by 4 bases and J by 4 bases, leaving 12 bases between them. The CDR3 has 14 amino acids. Germline V CDR1 and CDR2: SGHKS, YYEKEE (reference sequence). The CDR3 bases are TGTGCCAGCAGCCCATGGACCTTAAATCAGCCCCAGCATTTT. This encodes CASSPWTLNQPQHF.

The count of this clone is one. The rearrangement joins TRBV5-1 to TRBJ2-5, with 12 nucleotides matching TRBD2. CDR1 is SGHRS and CDR2 is YFSETQ in the germline V gene. The CDR3 is made up of 18 amino acids. With 2 bases clipped from V and 2 bases from J, the junction kept 10 bases outside the gene matches. CDR3 sequence reads: CASSFRLAGAGGQETQYF. The CDR3, as DNA: TGCGCCAGCAGCTTCAGACTAGCGGGAGCCGGGGGGCAAGAGACCCAGTACTTC.

This clone has just one count. V is TRBV18 and J is TRBJ2-7; a possible D gene is TRBD2 (6 bases). Germline assignment: CDR1 KGHSH and CDR2 LQKENI. Trimming left V 6 bases short and J 3 bases short, with 9 bases between. The CDR3 runs to 12 residues. The CDR3, as DNA: TGTGCCAGCTCGTCCGGGGGCTACGAGCAGTACTTC. It specifies CASSSGGYEQYF.

The rearrangement joins TRBV29-1 to TRBJ1-1; 9 positions agree with TRBD1. This CDR3 spans 13 amino acids. The V and J ends lost 4 bases and 3 bases, in that order; junction bases with no gene match: 3. Looked up from germline, CDR1 is SQVTM and CDR2 is ANQGSEA. CDR3 region: CSVGGQGYTEAFF. For the CDR3, the DNA is TGCAGCGTTGGGGGACAGGGTTACACTGAAGCTTTCTTT.

Here the CDR3 DNA reads TGCGCCAGCAGCTTCGAAGGTTCCGGCTACACCTTC. This translates into CASSFEGSGYTF. The V and J genes are TRBV5-1 and TRBJ1-2; D uncertain. The CDR3 is made up of 12 amino acids. Germline V gene lookup returns CDR1 SGHRS and CDR2 YFSETQ. V dropped 2 bases and J dropped 8 bases, with 10 bases sitting between them.

CDR3 amino acids: CASSPRQYGYTF. The CDR3 nucleotides are TGTGCCAGCAGTCCCCGGCAATATGGCTACACCTTC. The rearrangement links TRBV28 to TRBJ1-2; D is uncertain. The CDR3 spans 12 residues. Trimming left V 5 bases short and J 5 bases short, with 9 bases between. Germline-derived CDR1 and CDR2 are MDHEN and SYDVKM.

The chain joins TRBV27 to TRBJ2-7; D gene unclear. Germline V gene data show CDR1 as MNHEY and CDR2 as SMNVEV (reference sequence). The CDR3 has 11 amino acids. The V gene lost 8 bases and the J gene lost 5 bases, with 10 bases spanning the gap. In DNA form, the CDR3 reads TGTGCCAGCTCTGATGACAACGAGCAGTACTTC. Translating it yields CASSDDNEQYF.

The chain links TRBV5-1 to TRBJ1-2; D gene unclear. V was shortened by 4 bases and J by 4 bases, with 5 bases between the two germline ends. Germline CDR1 is SGHRS and CDR2 is YFSETQ. This CDR3 has 11 amino acids. The CDR3 reads CASSDVYGYTF. The CDR3 DNA sequence: TGCGCCAGCAGCGACGTCTATGGCTACACCTTC.